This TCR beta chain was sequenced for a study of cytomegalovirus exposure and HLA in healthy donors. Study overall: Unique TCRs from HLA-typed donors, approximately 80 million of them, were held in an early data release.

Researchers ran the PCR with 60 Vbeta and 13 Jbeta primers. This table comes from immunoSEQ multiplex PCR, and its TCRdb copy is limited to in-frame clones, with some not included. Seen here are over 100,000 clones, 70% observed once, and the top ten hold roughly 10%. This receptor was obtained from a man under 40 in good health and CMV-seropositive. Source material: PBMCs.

The CDR3 sequence: CASSYLGTVKETQYF. The CDR3 region has the DNA TGTGCCAGCAGTTACCTCGGGACAGTAAAAGAGACCCAGTACTTC. This rearrangement joins TRBV6-5 to TRBJ2-5; 7 positions agree with TRBD1. The CDR3 extends over 15 amino acids. Losses at the gene ends were 2 bases for V and 3 bases for J; bases not matched to a gene: 6. The germline V gene has CDR1 MNHEY and CDR2 SVGAGI.